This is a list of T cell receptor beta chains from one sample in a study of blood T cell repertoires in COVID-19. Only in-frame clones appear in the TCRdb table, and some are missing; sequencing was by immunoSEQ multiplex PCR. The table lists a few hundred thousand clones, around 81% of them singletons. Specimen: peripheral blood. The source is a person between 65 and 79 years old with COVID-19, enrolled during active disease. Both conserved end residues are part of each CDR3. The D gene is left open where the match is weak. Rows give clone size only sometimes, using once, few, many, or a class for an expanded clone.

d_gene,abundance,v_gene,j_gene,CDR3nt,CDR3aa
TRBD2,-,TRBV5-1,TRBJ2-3,TGCGCCAGCAGCCCGGGACTAGCGGGGGGTAGCACAGATACGCAGTATTTT,CASSPGLAGGSTDTQYF
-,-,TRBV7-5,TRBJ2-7,TGTGTCAGAAGCTTAGCGCTCCAGGCCGTAGGCTACGAGCAGTACTTC,CVRSLALQAVGYEQYF
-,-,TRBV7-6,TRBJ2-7,TGTGCCAGCAGCTTAGTTCAGAGTTCTCAGGGAACCTACGAGCAGTACTTC,CASSLVQSSQGTYEQYF
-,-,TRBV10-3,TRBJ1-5,TGTGCCATCAGTGATGCGGGACTCTCGGGACTTCAGCCCCAGCATTTT,CAISDAGLSGLQPQHF
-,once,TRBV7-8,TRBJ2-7,TGTGCCAGCAGCTTAGCCCCCGGCTACGAGCAGTACTTC,CASSLAPGYEQYF
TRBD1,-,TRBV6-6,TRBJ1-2,TGTGCCAGCGGGACCGGGACAGGGTCTGGCTACACCTTC,CASGTGTGSGYTF
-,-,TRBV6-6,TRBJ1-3,TGTGCCAGCAGTTACGACTGGTGGTCAGACACCATATATTTT,CASSYDWWSDTIYF
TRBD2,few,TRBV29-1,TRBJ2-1,TGCAGCGTCCAAGGACTAGGTCGTCGGGAGCAGTTCTTC,CSVQGLGRREQFF
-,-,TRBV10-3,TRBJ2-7,TGTGCCATCAGTGAGTCGGGGACTCCTTCCTACGAGCAGTACTTC,CAISESGTPSYEQYF
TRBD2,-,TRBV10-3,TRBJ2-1,TGTGCCATCAATGGACTAGCGGGAGTCAATGAGCAGTTCTTC,CAINGLAGVNEQFF
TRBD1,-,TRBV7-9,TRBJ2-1,TGTGCCAGCAGCTCGCCGGGACAGGGAAACAATGAGCAGTTCTTC,CASSSPGQGNNEQFF
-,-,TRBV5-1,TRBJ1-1,TGCGCCAGCAGCTTGTTGGGGGCGCCGGGCACTGAAGCTTTCTTT,CASSLLGAPGTEAFF
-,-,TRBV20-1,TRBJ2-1,TGCAGTGCTAGTCGTGGGGGGGCGACACGTAACAATGAGCAGTTCTTC,CSASRGGATRNNEQFF
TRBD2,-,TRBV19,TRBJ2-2,TGTGCCACCCAACTAGCGGGAACCGGTTGGTTTTTT,CATQLAGTGWFF